This TCR beta chain derives from a study of cytomegalovirus exposure and HLA in healthy donors. Remarks on this clone: Its antigen is currently unknown.

Overall study results and limits: Cytomegalovirus-associated status was assigned to about 150 TCR beta chains.

It was with 60 Vbeta and 13 Jbeta primers that the PCR ran. Authors' data handling: In a later analysis, 60 million to 90 million unique TCR beta chains included roughly 11 million shared by two or more donors. Clones were sequenced by immunoSEQ multiplex PCR, and TCRdb holds only the in-frame ones, with some missing. V and J calls and clone size come straight from that table; D and trimming were deduced from the DNA. The table has approximately 120,000 clones, 75% to 80% seen once; the top ten hold 3% to 4.5%. The V end was cut by 8 bases, the J end by 2 bases, with 16 bases between. Germline V gene lookup returns CDR1 MGHRA and CDR2 YSYEKL. The CDR3 runs to 15 residues.

The sample consisted of PBMCs. This TCR came from a man aged 40-49 years in good health and CMV-seronegative. This chain connects TRBV4-1 to TRBJ1-5, with TRBD1 as a possible D gene (6 bases). CDR3 sequence: CASGDPGAGNQPQHF. As DNA, the CDR3 is TGCGCCAGCGGGGACCCAGGGGCGGGCAATCAGCCCCAGCATTTT.